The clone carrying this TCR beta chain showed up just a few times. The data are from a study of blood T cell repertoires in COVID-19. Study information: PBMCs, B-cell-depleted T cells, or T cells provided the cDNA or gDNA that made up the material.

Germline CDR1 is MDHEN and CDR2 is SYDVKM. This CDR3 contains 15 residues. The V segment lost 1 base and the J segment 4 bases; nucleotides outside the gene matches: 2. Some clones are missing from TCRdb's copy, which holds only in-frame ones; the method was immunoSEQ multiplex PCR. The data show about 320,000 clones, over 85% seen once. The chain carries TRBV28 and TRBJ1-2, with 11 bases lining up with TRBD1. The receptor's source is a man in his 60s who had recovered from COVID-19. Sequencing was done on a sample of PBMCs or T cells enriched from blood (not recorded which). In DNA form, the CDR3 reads TGTGCCAGCAGTTTATCAGGACAGGGGGCCTATGGCTACACCTTC. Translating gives CASSLSGQGAYGYTF.